The clone carrying this T cell receptor beta chain was counted between two and nine times. Its specificity is unknown. Amplification targeted TCR beta CDR3 regions from RNA transcripts. A set of HTBI primers served as the primers for a first-round RT-PCR of the TCR CDR3. A single record per CDR3 protein comes from TCRdb applying MiXCR to the multiplex PCR reads. The sample lists 330,000 or so distinct CDR3 sequences, approximately 19% occurring once. These data are taken from a study of T cells in Graves' hyperthyroidism and ophthalmopathy. Points from the study as a whole: With a median lead of around 6.7 months before onset, the model predicted ophthalmopathy. A model of 13 V-J features distinguished ophthalmopathy from stable hyperthyroidism. Blood also showed most of the thyroid clonotypes that were expanded above 0.001.

The V gene's germline CDR1 is MNHNY and CDR2 SVGAGI (reference sequence). CDR3 length equals 15 residues. V shed 2 bases, J shed 2 bases, and the junction held 5 bases outside the gene matches. The TCR was taken from a man in his fifties with Graves' ophthalmopathy. Sequenced material: blood. The chain is built from TRBV6-6 and TRBJ2-7, with 8 positions matching TRBD1. CDR3 loop: CASSYLGQAAYEQYF. The CDR3 region has the DNA TGTGCCAGCAGTTACCTGGGACAGGCGGCCTACGAGCAGTACTTC.